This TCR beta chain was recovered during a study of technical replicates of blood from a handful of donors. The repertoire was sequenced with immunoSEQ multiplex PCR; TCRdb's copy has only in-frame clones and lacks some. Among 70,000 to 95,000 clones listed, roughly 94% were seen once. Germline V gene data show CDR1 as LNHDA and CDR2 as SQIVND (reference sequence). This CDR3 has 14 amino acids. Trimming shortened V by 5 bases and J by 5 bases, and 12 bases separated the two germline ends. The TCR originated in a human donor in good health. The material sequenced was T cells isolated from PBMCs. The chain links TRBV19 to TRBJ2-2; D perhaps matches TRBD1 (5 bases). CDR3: CASSYRILTGELFF. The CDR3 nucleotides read TGTGCCAGTAGTTACAGGATCTTAACCGGGGAGCTGTTTTTT.